The present TCR beta chain was sequenced within a study of cytomegalovirus exposure and HLA in healthy donors. Study results and limitations: TCR sequences were mostly rare, though some public TCRs occurred in many donors. TCR beta sequences reportedly predicted most subjects' HLA-A and HLA-B alleles accurately. The study flagged around 160 TCR beta chains as cytomegalovirus-associated.

A word on this clone: Antigen specificity is unknown.

Both 60 Vbeta primers and 13 Jbeta primers went into the PCR. Generated by immunoSEQ multiplex PCR, the TCRdb table keeps only in-frame clones and is missing some. The sample includes roughly 130,000 clones, about 85% of them seen just once. This CDR3 is 13 amino acids long. CDR1 is SGHDT and CDR2 is YYEEEE in the germline V gene. V was pared by 4 bases and J by 0 bases, with 8 bases between. This receptor was identified in a female donor in good health and CMV-seronegative. The sequencing sample was made of PBMCs. The chain employs TRBV5-6 and TRBJ2-7; a weak D match, TRBD1 (6 bases). The CDR3: CASSGGRSYEQYF. The CDR3 coding sequence is TGTGCCAGCAGCGGGGGCCGCTCCTACGAGCAGTACTTC. The full variable domain, with the rest looked up from reference TRBV5-6 and TRBJ2-7, is DAGVTQSPTHLIKTRGQQVTLRCSPKSGHDTVSWYQQALGQGPQFIFQYYEEEERQRGNFPDRFSGHQFPNYSSELNVNALLLGDSALYLCASSGGRSYEQYFGPGTRLTVT.